The TCR beta chain under discussion was sequenced for a study of cytomegalovirus exposure and HLA in healthy donors. Broader study findings: Researchers had no immune exposure information except CMV serostatus available. Later work associated more than 15,000 TCR beta sequences with HLA alleles at 0.05 false discovery rate.

To note about this clone: Its cognate antigen is unknown. The junction departs from the called germline gene at one end, perhaps through a read error.

Germline CDR1 and CDR2: SEHNR and FQNEAQ (reference sequence). The CDR3 loop spans 13 amino acids. The PCR employed 60 Vbeta primers together with 13 Jbeta primers. In the original processing: Per a later analysis, the number of unique TCR beta chains was roughly 80 million, of which 9 million to 14 million were shared. TCRdb's table, derived via immunoSEQ multiplex PCR, lists solely in-frame clones and lacks some. V and J calls and clone size follow that table, whereas D and trimming were derived from the DNA. The table records 150,000 to 200,000 clones, roughly 73% of them present only once. This TCR came from a male donor in good health and CMV-seronegative. The material sequenced was PBMCs. V is TRBV7-9 and J is TRBJ2-7; D uncertain. In DNA, the CDR3 is TGTTCCAGCAGCTTACCCCAGATCTACGAGCAGTACTTC. It yields the protein CSSSLPQIYEQYF.